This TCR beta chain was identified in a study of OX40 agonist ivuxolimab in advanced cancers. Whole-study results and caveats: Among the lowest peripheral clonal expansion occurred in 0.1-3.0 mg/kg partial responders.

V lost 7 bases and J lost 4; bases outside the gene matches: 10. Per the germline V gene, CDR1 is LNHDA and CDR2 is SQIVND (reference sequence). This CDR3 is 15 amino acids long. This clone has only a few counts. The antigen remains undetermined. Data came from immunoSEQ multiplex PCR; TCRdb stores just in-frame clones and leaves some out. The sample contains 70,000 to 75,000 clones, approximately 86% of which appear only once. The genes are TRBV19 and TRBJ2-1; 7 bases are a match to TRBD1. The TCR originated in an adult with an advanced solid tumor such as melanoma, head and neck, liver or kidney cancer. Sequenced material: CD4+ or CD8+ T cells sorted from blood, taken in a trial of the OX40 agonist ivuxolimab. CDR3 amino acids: CASNSGTDAYNEQFF. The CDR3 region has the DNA TGTGCCAGTAATTCCGGGACAGATGCTTACAATGAGCAGTTCTTC.